Below, 25 T cell receptor beta chains from the same sample are listed, as sequenced in a study of metastatic and nonmetastatic thyroid tumors. MiXCR reprocessed the PCR reads for TCRdb. The repertoire holds 20,000 to 30,000 clones, with around 24% as singletons. Ahead of thyroid surgery, no patient had received treatment of any kind. Material: blood. The origin of the receptors is a female donor with papillary thyroid cancer or a benign thyroid nodule (not recorded which). Some clones in this sample may be carry-over from other donors' samples.

The V gene is TRBV20-1, the J gene TRBJ2-1; weak D call: TRBD2 (6 bases). This CDR3 has 12 residues. Germline V gene data show CDR1 as DFQATT and CDR2 as SNEGSKA (reference sequence). V lost 4 bases, J lost 8 bases, and 12 bases lay in between. This CDR3 is CSAMGLGYEQFF. CDR3 in DNA: TGCAGTGCTATGGGACTGGGCTATGAGCAGTTCTTC.

Details on this clone: At one boundary the junction diverges from the germline segment, which might be a read error. The chain has TRBV2 and TRBJ2-2; TRBD2 agrees at 11 bases. The CDR3 is 14 amino acids. Germline CDR1 and CDR2: SNHLY and FYNNEI. The CDR3 is CTLKLAGGTGELFF. DNA of the CDR3: TGTACGTTGAAGTTAGCGGGAGGGACCGGGGAGCTGTTCTTT.

The V call is TRBV6-2 or TRBV6-3, the J call TRBJ2-3; D is unclear. Germline CDR1 reads MNHEY; CDR2 reads SVGEGT. This CDR3 comprises 14 residues. The V end was cut by 2 bases, the J end by 2 bases, with 8 bases between. The CDR3 DNA is TGTGCCAGCAGTTACCAAGAGCACACAGATACGCAGTATTTT. Encoded protein: CASSYQEHTDTQYF.

The sample holds a few counts of this clone. The chain combines TRBV7-9 with TRBJ2-7; 9 nucleotides match TRBD2. Germline V gives CDR1 SEHNR, CDR2 FQNEAQ (reference sequence). Unmatched junction bases numbered 3, after V lost 7 bases and J lost 5 bases. The CDR3 consists of 12 residues. This chain's CDR3 is CASNSGRDEQYF. The CDR3 nucleotides read TGTGCCAGCAATAGCGGGAGAGACGAGCAGTACTTC.

About this clone: One end of the junction varies from germline; a read error may be responsible. V usage is TRBV5-1 and J usage is TRBJ2-5, with D unclear. The CDR3 contains 9 residues. Germline-derived CDR1 and CDR2 are SGHRS and YFSETQ. The CDR3 loop is CASPTTRDF. DNA of the CDR3: TGCGCCAGCCCAACGACCCGGGACTTC.

This clone was seen ten or more times. This sample includes further DNA sequences coding for the same CDR3. The chain links TRBV19 to TRBJ2-6; maybe TRBD2 (6 bases). The length of the CDR3 is 18 residues. Germline V lookup: CDR1 LNHDA, CDR2 SQIVND (reference sequence). Trimming pared 3 bases from V and 1 base from J, leaving 16 bases between. The CDR3 coding sequence is TGTGCCAGTAGTATCGGGCGGAGGGGTAGATCTGGGGCCAACGTCCTGACTTTC. This encodes CASSIGRRGRSGANVLTF.

This clone has just a few counts. The rearrangement uses TRBV6-1 and TRBJ1-5; D remains ambiguous. This CDR3 spans 16 amino acids. V was clipped by 5 bases and J by 6 bases, with 20 bases between them. CDR1 is MNHNS and CDR2 is SASEGT in the germline V gene. The CDR3 loop is CASSRSMSGYSQPQHF. CDR3 sequence (DNA): TGTGCCAGCAGTAGAAGTATGAGTGGGTACAGTCAGCCCCAGCATTTT.

This clone has only a few counts. The chain joins TRBV28 to TRBJ2-1, with D tentatively TRBD1 (6 bases). CDR1 and CDR2 (germline): MDHEN, SYDVKM. The CDR3 length is 19 residues. V was pared by 7 bases and J by 1 base, with 26 bases between. CDR3 protein: CASTSLIWTVGDSYNEQFF. In DNA, the CDR3 is TGTGCCAGCACCTCCCTCATATGGACAGTTGGGGATTCCTACAATGAGCAGTTCTTC.

The rearrangement joins TRBV28 to TRBJ1-1; no clear D gene. The germline V gene has CDR1 MDHEN and CDR2 SYDVKM. Trimming left V 3 bases short and J 8 bases short, with 13 bases between. The CDR3 consists of 13 residues. The CDR3 nucleotides are TGTGCCAGCAGTTTCGCCCCTGGAGGAGAAGCTTTCTTT. Encoded protein: CASSFAPGGEAFF.

This clone has a count of ten or more. This chain links TRBV28 with TRBJ1-4; 11 nucleotides agree with TRBD1. Germline V gene data show CDR1 as MDHEN and CDR2 as SYDVKM. Unmatched junction bases numbered 3, after V lost 2 bases and J lost 7 bases. The CDR3 is 15 amino acids. This chain's CDR3 is CASSLDGTGGEKLFF. CDR3 coding DNA: TGTGCCAGCAGTTTAGACGGGACAGGGGGTGAAAAACTGTTTTTT.

In its sample, this clone was seen many times. A read error may explain this, as a much larger clone is one base away. The identical CDR3 is also encoded by other nucleotide sequences in the sample. The chain has TRBV30 and TRBJ2-1, with 11 bases aligning to TRBD2. The V segment lost 1 base and the J segment 10 bases; nucleotides outside the gene matches: 12. The CDR3 has 16 amino acids. Per germline, CDR1 GTSNPN and CDR2 SVGIG (reference sequence). CDR3 coding DNA: TGTGCCTGGAGTGGACGCCGACTAGCGGGACTAGGGGAGCAGTTCTTC. Residues: CAWSGRRLAGLGEQFF.

The V and J genes are TRBV6-5 and TRBJ1-4; perhaps TRBD1 as D (5 bases). The CDR3 extends over 15 amino acids. Germline CDR1 reads MNHEY; CDR2 reads SVGAGI. Deletions cut 0 bases from V and 2 bases from J, with 7 bases between. CDR3 sequence (DNA): TGTGCCAGCAGTTACTCAGGGGCTACTAATGAAAAACTGTTTTTT. Amino acid sequence: CASSYSGATNEKLFF.

This chain joins TRBV5-1 and TRBJ1-1; D gene ambiguous. The germline V gene encodes CDR1 SGHRS and CDR2 YFSETQ. V gave up 1 base and J gave up 6 bases, with 19 bases separating them. CDR3 size: 16 residues. In DNA form, the CDR3 reads TGCGCCAGCAGCTTGCATCCGGCCAGGCGAGCCCCTGAAGCTTTCTTT. Its protein product is CASSLHPARRAPEAFF.

The rearrangement links TRBV11-2 to TRBJ1-1, with TRBD1 as a possible D gene (5 bases). V was pared by 5 bases and J by 1 base, with 11 bases between. Germline loops: CDR1 SGHAT, CDR2 FQNNGV. This CDR3 is 14 amino acids long. CDR3 bases: TGTGCCAGCAGCATCGGGACTGCGAACACTGAAGCTTTCTTT. Protein product: CASSIGTANTEAFF.

This clone has ten or more counts. The J gene is TRBJ1-2, the V gene TRBV5-1; possible D gene TRBD1, 6 bases. V lost 3 bases, J lost 3 bases, and 15 bases lay in between. Germline V gives CDR1 SGHRS, CDR2 YFSETQ. The CDR3 has 15 residues. Written as DNA, the CDR3 is TGCGCCAGCAGCTCCGGGGGCGCGGTTGACTATGGCTACACCTTC. Amino acid sequence: CASSSGGAVDYGYTF.

J is TRBJ2-1 and V is TRBV11-2; D unclear. Trimming took off 3 bases at V and 7 bases at J, with 7 bases between the two ends. Germline V gene sequence: CDR1 SGHAT, CDR2 FQNNGV. The CDR3 consists of 12 residues. The CDR3 DNA sequence: TGTGCCAGCAGCTTTATTTGGAATGAGCAGTTCTTC. Its protein product is CASSFIWNEQFF.

There are many counts of this clone. The gene calls are TRBV3-1 and TRBJ2-1; possible D gene TRBD2, 5 bases. This CDR3 is 20 amino acids long. CDR1 and CDR2 (germline): LGHDT, YNNKEL (reference sequence). V shed 2 bases and J shed 6 bases, with 29 bases lying between them. In DNA form, the CDR3 reads TGTGCCAGCAGCCAAAGGCCTTATGAACGGGAAGTGCCTCTGCGCAATGAGCAGTTCTTC. The encoded protein is CASSQRPYEREVPLRNEQFF.

In its sample, this clone was seen many times. The V call is TRBV12-5, the J call TRBJ2-1; 8 bases align to TRBD2. Unmatched junction bases numbered 4, after V lost 6 bases and J lost 6 bases. Germline V gives CDR1 LGHNT, CDR2 FRNRAP. This CDR3 has 13 amino acids. CDR3 in DNA: TGTGCTAGTGGCCACGGGACTAGCAATGAGCAGTTCTTC. Its protein is CASGHGTSNEQFF. The entire variable domain, with the rest obtained from reference TRBV12-5 and TRBJ2-1, is as follows: DARVTQTPRHKVTEMGQEVTMRCQPILGHNTVFWYRQTMMQGLELLAYFRNRAPLDDSGMPKDRFSAEMPDATLATLKIQPSEPRDSAVYFCASGHGTSNEQFFGPGTRLTVL.

This clone was observed many times. V is TRBV25-1 and J is TRBJ2-5, with no clear D. CDR3 length equals 17 residues. Germline V lookup: CDR1 MGHDK, CDR2 SYGVNS. Trimming removed 5 bases from V and 1 base from J, with 20 bases in between. CDR3 in amino acids: CASSPHAVLVGQETQYF. CDR3 coding DNA: TGTGCCAGCAGTCCCCACGCAGTGCTAGTGGGCCAAGAGACCCAGTACTTC.

V usage is TRBV5-5 and J usage is TRBJ2-5; D possibly matches TRBD1 or TRBD2 (5 bases each). The V gene lost 1 base and the J gene lost 5 bases, with 9 bases spanning the gap. The CDR3 extends over 13 amino acids. Germline V gene lookup returns CDR1 SGHKS and CDR2 YYEKEE (reference sequence). The CDR3 here is CASSLSREETQYF. The CDR3 DNA is TGTGCCAGCAGCTTGTCCAGGGAGGAGACCCAGTACTTC.

This clone was seen ten or more times. The chain is built from TRBV11-1 and TRBJ2-5; D is possibly TRBD2 (5 bases). The CDR3 is 13 residues long. Trimming stripped 2 bases from V and 3 bases from J, with 7 bases between. CDR1 and CDR2 (germline): SGHAT, FQDESV (reference sequence). The CDR3 nucleotides read TGTGCCAGCAGCTTACGGCGGGAAGAGACCCAGTACTTC. Amino acids: CASSLRREETQYF.

By share of the sample, this clone is medium-sized. V is TRBV6-1 and J is TRBJ2-3; either TRBD1 or TRBD2 may fit D (6 bases each). Between the trimmed V and J ends, which lost 6 bases and 3 bases, there was a span of 16 bases. The CDR3 extends over 15 amino acids. Looked up from germline, CDR1 is MNHNS and CDR2 is SASEGT. For the CDR3, the DNA is TGTGCCAGCAGCTGGAGGGGGGTTACAACAGATACGCAGTATTTT. It is translated as CASSWRGVTTDTQYF.

This clone qualifies as medium-sized (0.01 to 0.1%). The chain is built from TRBV5-1 and TRBJ2-2, with TRBD2 identical over 14 bases. V lost 3 bases to trimming and J lost 6 bases; unmatched junction nucleotides: 7. The CDR3 runs 17 residues. Germline values: CDR1 SGHRS, CDR2 YFSETQ. CDR3 nucleotide sequence: TGCGCCAGCAGCTCGGGACTAGCGGGAGTTACTTCCGGGGAGCTGTTTTTT. This encodes CASSSGLAGVTSGELFF.

This clone appeared a single time. This chain connects TRBV20-1 to TRBJ1-5; 8 bases fit TRBD1. Germline V gene lookup returns CDR1 DFQATT and CDR2 SNEGSKA (reference sequence). The CDR3 contains 16 residues. V trimming: 0 bases; J trimming: 2 bases; junction bases outside the gene matches: 6. CDR3 nucleotides: TGCAGTGCTAGAGATCCGACAGGGGACCGCAATCAGCCCCAGCATTTT. It specifies CSARDPTGDRNQPQHF.

This chain uses TRBV20-1 with TRBJ2-1; D is unresolved. V was shortened by 7 bases and J by 4 bases, with 8 bases between the two germline ends. Germline lookup yields CDR1 DFQATT and CDR2 SNEGSKA (reference sequence). The CDR3 has 11 residues. This CDR3 is CSVENYNEQFF. CDR3 DNA: TGCAGTGTAGAAAATTACAATGAGCAGTTCTTC.